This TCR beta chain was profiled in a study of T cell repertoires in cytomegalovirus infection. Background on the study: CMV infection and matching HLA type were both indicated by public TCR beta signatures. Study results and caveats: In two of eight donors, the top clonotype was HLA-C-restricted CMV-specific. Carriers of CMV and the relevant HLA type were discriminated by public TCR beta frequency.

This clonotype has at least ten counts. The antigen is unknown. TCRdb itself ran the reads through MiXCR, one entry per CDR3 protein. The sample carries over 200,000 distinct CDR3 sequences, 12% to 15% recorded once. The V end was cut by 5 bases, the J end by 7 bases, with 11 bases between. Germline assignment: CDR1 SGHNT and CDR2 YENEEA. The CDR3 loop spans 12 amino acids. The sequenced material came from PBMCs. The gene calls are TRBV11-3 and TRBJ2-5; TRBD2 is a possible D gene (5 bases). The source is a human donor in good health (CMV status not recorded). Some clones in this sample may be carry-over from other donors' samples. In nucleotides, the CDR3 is TGTGCCAGCAGCCCGGACTCGAGGACCCAGTACTTC. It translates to CASSPDSRTQYF.